This is a list of T cell receptor beta chains from one sample in a study of blood T cell repertoires in COVID-19. This table comes from immunoSEQ multiplex PCR, and its TCRdb copy is limited to in-frame clones, with some not included. Of under 40,000 clones detected, 75% to 85% appear once; the ten largest clones hold about an eighth. The sequenced sample was peripheral blood. Receptors were obtained from a woman in her seventies with acute or convalescent COVID-19. CDR3s include the opening cysteine and the closing phenylalanine or tryptophan. The order of the fields is V gene, clone size, J gene, D gene, CDR3 DNA, CDR3 protein. A D gene is named only where the DNA matches it firmly. The size entry is marked missing in some rows and otherwise reads once, few, many or a size class.

v_gene: TRBV7-8
abundance: .
j_gene: TRBJ2-5
d_gene: TRBD2
CDR3nt: TGTGCCAGCAGCTTACCGGGACTAGCAGAGACCCAGTACTTC
CDR3aa: CASSLPGLAETQYF

v_gene: TRBV2
abundance: few
j_gene: TRBJ1-5
d_gene: .
CDR3nt: TGTGCCAGCAGTGAAGATCTCAATCAGCCCCAGCATTTT
CDR3aa: CASSEDLNQPQHF

v_gene: TRBV11-2
abundance: .
j_gene: TRBJ2-5
d_gene: .
CDR3nt: TGTGCCAGCAGCTTAGAGTATAGTATGGCGGAACAAGAGACCCAGTACTTC
CDR3aa: CASSLEYSMAEQETQYF

v_gene: TRBV27
abundance: .
j_gene: TRBJ2-1
d_gene: .
CDR3nt: TGTGCCAGCAGTCCCCCGGCGGCCTTCAAGGATCCTGAGCAGTTCTTC
CDR3aa: CASSPPAAFKDPEQFF

v_gene: TRBV24-1
abundance: .
j_gene: TRBJ2-1
d_gene: TRBD2
CDR3nt: TGTGCCACCAGTGATCCTCGACTAGCGGGAGGGCGTAATGAGCAGTTCTTC
CDR3aa: CATSDPRLAGGRNEQFF

v_gene: TRBV4-1
abundance: .
j_gene: TRBJ2-2
d_gene: TRBD2
CDR3nt: TGCGCCAGCAGCCGCGATAGCGGGAGGGTTGCGAACACCGGGGAGCTGTTTTTT
CDR3aa: CASSRDSGRVANTGELFF

v_gene: TRBV24-1
abundance: .
j_gene: TRBJ2-5
d_gene: TRBD2
CDR3nt: TGTGCCACCAGTGATCGAGCGGGAGGACGTCCAGAGACCCAGTACTTC
CDR3aa: CATSDRAGGRPETQYF

v_gene: TRBV11-2
abundance: .
j_gene: TRBJ1-2
d_gene: .
CDR3nt: TGTGCCAGCAGCTTACTGACGGGGATTAACTATGGCTACACCTTC
CDR3aa: CASSLLTGINYGYTF

v_gene: TRBV5-1
abundance: .
j_gene: TRBJ2-7
d_gene: .
CDR3nt: TGCGCCAGCAGCTTGGACCCTTGGGCCGAGCAGTACTTC
CDR3aa: CASSLDPWAEQYF

v_gene: TRBV10-3
abundance: .
j_gene: TRBJ2-7
d_gene: TRBD2
CDR3nt: TGTGCCATCAGCCTAGCGGGAGGCGAGCAGTACTTC
CDR3aa: CAISLAGGEQYF

v_gene: TRBV29-1
abundance: .
j_gene: TRBJ1-1
d_gene: TRBD1
CDR3nt: TGCAGCGTTTGGGACAGGGGGAACACTGAAGCTTTCTTT
CDR3aa: CSVWDRGNTEAFF

v_gene: TRBV28
abundance: .
j_gene: TRBJ2-7
d_gene: TRBD1
CDR3nt: TGTGCCAGCAGTTTAGCCGGGACAGGTGGCTCCTACGAGCAGTACTTC
CDR3aa: CASSLAGTGGSYEQYF

v_gene: TRBV19
abundance: .
j_gene: TRBJ2-7
d_gene: TRBD1
CDR3nt: TGTGCCAGTAGTGTCCAGGGGGTCTACGAGCAGTACTTC
CDR3aa: CASSVQGVYEQYF

v_gene: TRBV27
abundance: few
j_gene: TRBJ2-7
d_gene: TRBD2
CDR3nt: TGTGCCAGCATTGATAGCGGGAGGGCCGGCGAGCAGTACTTC
CDR3aa: CASIDSGRAGEQYF

v_gene: TRBV19
abundance: .
j_gene: TRBJ1-3
d_gene: .
CDR3nt: TGTGCCAGTAGTCCCCAAGGGGGAGCCCAAAACACCATATATTTT
CDR3aa: CASSPQGGAQNTIYF

v_gene: TRBV5-1
abundance: .
j_gene: TRBJ2-1
d_gene: .
CDR3nt: TGCGCCAGCAGCCCGCTTGGGCTAAAACAATACAATGAGCAGTTCTTC
CDR3aa: CASSPLGLKQYNEQFF

v_gene: TRBV5-5
abundance: few
j_gene: TRBJ1-5
d_gene: .
CDR3nt: TGTGCCAGCAGCCCCGATCAGCAGGGTGGACAGCCCCAGCATTTT
CDR3aa: CASSPDQQGGQPQHF

v_gene: TRBV28
abundance: .
j_gene: TRBJ2-7
d_gene: .
CDR3nt: TGTGCCAGCAGTCTACAGGGCTACGAGCAGTACTTC
CDR3aa: CASSLQGYEQYF

v_gene: TRBV14
abundance: .
j_gene: TRBJ2-7
d_gene: .
CDR3nt: TGTGCCAGCAGCCAAGCCAGCGGCTACGAGCAGTACTTC
CDR3aa: CASSQASGYEQYF

v_gene: TRBV19
abundance: .
j_gene: TRBJ2-4
d_gene: .
CDR3nt: TGTGCCAGTAGTACCGGACACCTAGCCAAAAACATTCAGTACTTC
CDR3aa: CASSTGHLAKNIQYF

v_gene: TRBV12-3/TRBV12-4
abundance: .
j_gene: TRBJ2-3
d_gene: .
CDR3nt: TGTGCCAGCAGGTTCTCGGGAACAGATACGCAGTATTTT
CDR3aa: CASRFSGTDTQYF

v_gene: TRBV4-1
abundance: .
j_gene: TRBJ2-1
d_gene: .
CDR3nt: TGCGCCAGCAGCCAACAGTTAAGTGAGCAGTTCTTC
CDR3aa: CASSQQLSEQFF

v_gene: TRBV5-1
abundance: .
j_gene: TRBJ1-5
d_gene: TRBD1
CDR3nt: TGCGCCAGCAGCTTGACAGGGGCAGGCAATCAGCCCCAGCATTTT
CDR3aa: CASSLTGAGNQPQHF

v_gene: TRBV19
abundance: .
j_gene: TRBJ1-5
d_gene: .
CDR3nt: TGTGCCAGTAGTATAGGCCGGGGATATAGCAATCAGCCCCAGCATTTT
CDR3aa: CASSIGRGYSNQPQHF

v_gene: TRBV28
abundance: few
j_gene: TRBJ1-5
d_gene: .
CDR3nt: TGTGCCACCCGGGAAGGCACTAGCAATCAGCCCCAGCATTTT
CDR3aa: CATREGTSNQPQHF

v_gene: TRBV7-9
abundance: .
j_gene: TRBJ2-2
d_gene: TRBD2
CDR3nt: TGTGCCAGCAGCCCGCGACTAGCCCAGTTCACCGGGGAGCTGTTTTTT
CDR3aa: CASSPRLAQFTGELFF

v_gene: TRBV2
abundance: .
j_gene: TRBJ2-3
d_gene: TRBD2
CDR3nt: TGTGCCAGCAATACCGGGACTAGCGGGAGGGCCGCGACAGATACGCAGTATTTT
CDR3aa: CASNTGTSGRAATDTQYF

v_gene: TRBV7-9
abundance: .
j_gene: TRBJ2-7
d_gene: TRBD1
CDR3nt: TGTGCCAGCAGCTTAGAGGGGGAAGGGGGCCCAACCTACGAGCAGTACTTC
CDR3aa: CASSLEGEGGPTYEQYF

v_gene: TRBV7-9
abundance: .
j_gene: TRBJ1-2
d_gene: .
CDR3nt: TGTGCCAGCAGCTTAAGACAGCTCCTCAGTGGCTACACCTTC
CDR3aa: CASSLRQLLSGYTF

v_gene: TRBV28
abundance: .
j_gene: TRBJ2-6
d_gene: TRBD1
CDR3nt: TGTGCCAGCAGTAGTCCGGGGACAGGGGGCGTTAGAACTTTC
CDR3aa: CASSSPGTGGVRTF

v_gene: TRBV15
abundance: .
j_gene: TRBJ1-2
d_gene: TRBD1
CDR3nt: TGTGCCACCAGCAGAGACAGACAGGGGGCATATGGCTACACCTTC
CDR3aa: CATSRDRQGAYGYTF

v_gene: TRBV19
abundance: .
j_gene: TRBJ1-4
d_gene: TRBD1
CDR3nt: TGTGCCAGTAGTATAGCCCAAGGAGGGGGCAATGAAAAACTGTTTTTT
CDR3aa: CASSIAQGGGNEKLFF

v_gene: TRBV2
abundance: .
j_gene: TRBJ2-2
d_gene: .
CDR3nt: TGTGCCAGCAGTGAGCGGGACGGCACCGGGGAGCTGTTTTTT
CDR3aa: CASSERDGTGELFF

v_gene: TRBV3-1/TRBV3-2
abundance: .
j_gene: TRBJ2-2
d_gene: TRBD2
CDR3nt: TGTGCCAGCAGCCAAGATTGGGCTAGCGGGGTGCACACCGGGGAGCTGTTTTTT
CDR3aa: CASSQDWASGVHTGELFF

v_gene: TRBV18
abundance: .
j_gene: TRBJ2-5
d_gene: TRBD1
CDR3nt: TGTGCCAGCTCCCCTCGGCCAGGGGGTAAAGAGACCCAGTACTTC
CDR3aa: CASSPRPGGKETQYF

v_gene: TRBV25-1
abundance: .
j_gene: TRBJ2-1
d_gene: .
CDR3nt: TGTGCCAGCAGTGATCGAGGGAGAGGTGAGCAGTTCTTC
CDR3aa: CASSDRGRGEQFF

v_gene: TRBV3-1/TRBV3-2
abundance: .
j_gene: TRBJ2-3
d_gene: .
CDR3nt: TGTGCCAGCAGCTCTCGGGAGACGAGCACAGATACGCAGTATTTT
CDR3aa: CASSSRETSTDTQYF

v_gene: TRBV28
abundance: .
j_gene: TRBJ1-1
d_gene: TRBD1
CDR3nt: TGTGCCAGCAGTTCAGGGGGCGCAACTGAAGCTTTCTTT
CDR3aa: CASSSGGATEAFF

v_gene: TRBV7-9
abundance: many
j_gene: TRBJ2-2
d_gene: TRBD1
CDR3nt: TGTGCCAGCAGCTTCAGACAGGGGGCGAACACCGGGGAGCTGTTTTTT
CDR3aa: CASSFRQGANTGELFF

v_gene: TRBV3-1/TRBV3-2
abundance: .
j_gene: TRBJ2-5
d_gene: TRBD1
CDR3nt: TGTGCCAGCAGCTTACGGACAGGGTACCAAGAGACCCAGTACTTC
CDR3aa: CASSLRTGYQETQYF

v_gene: TRBV18
abundance: few
j_gene: TRBJ1-2
d_gene: .
CDR3nt: TGTGCCAGCTCACCAGGCGGAATATTCTATGGCTACACCTTC
CDR3aa: CASSPGGIFYGYTF

v_gene: TRBV10-3
abundance: .
j_gene: TRBJ1-6
d_gene: TRBD1
CDR3nt: TGTGCCATCAGTGGTGGGGACAGCCGATCCCTCCACTTT
CDR3aa: CAISGGDSRSLHF

v_gene: TRBV2
abundance: .
j_gene: TRBJ2-7
d_gene: TRBD2
CDR3nt: TGTGCCAGCAGTATAACTAGCGGGGCCGTCTACGAGCAGTACTTC
CDR3aa: CASSITSGAVYEQYF

v_gene: TRBV2
abundance: .
j_gene: TRBJ2-3
d_gene: TRBD1
CDR3nt: TGTGCCAGCAGGGATAGGACAGGGGGATTCACAGATACGCAGTATTTT
CDR3aa: CASRDRTGGFTDTQYF

v_gene: TRBV9
abundance: .
j_gene: TRBJ1-5
d_gene: .
CDR3nt: TGTGCCAGCAGCGTAATCGGGTGCAGGGAATTTGACTGCTTTTGCAATCAGCCCCAGCATTTT
CDR3aa: CASSVIGCREFDCFCNQPQHF